The 6 T cell receptor beta chains below all came from one sample that was sequenced in a study of blood T cell repertoires in COVID-19. The table came from immunoSEQ multiplex PCR; TCRdb's copy has only in-frame clones and leaves some out. The table has 210,000 or so clones, about 90% seen once. The sequencing input was peripheral blood. The source is a woman aged 50 to 60 with acute or convalescent COVID-19.

The rearrangement joins TRBV5-1 to TRBJ2-3; tentatively, D is TRBD2 (6 bases). Germline values: CDR1 SGHRS, CDR2 YFSETQ. The V gene lost 5 bases and the J gene lost 0 bases, with 13 bases spanning the gap. CDR3 length: 15 residues. This CDR3 reads CASSLGDSSTDTQYF. The CDR3 DNA follows: TGCGCCAGCAGTCTGGGGGACTCTAGCACAGATACGCAGTATTTT.

The chain carries TRBV7-2 and TRBJ2-4; 7 bases match TRBD2. Germline CDR1 and CDR2: SGHTA and FQGNSA. The CDR3 is 13 residues long. After removal of 9 bases from V and 4 bases from J, the junction contained 6 bases not matched to a gene. CDR3: CASEGGSKNIQYF. The CDR3 DNA follows: TGTGCCAGTGAGGGAGGGTCTAAAAACATTCAGTACTTC.

This chain uses TRBV3-1 (or the pseudogene TRBV3-2) with TRBJ2-1; no clear D. This CDR3 spans 13 amino acids. Germline V CDR1 and CDR2: LGHDT, YNNKEL (reference sequence). With 4 bases removed from V and 4 bases from J, the gap between germline ends came to 8 bases. CDR3 protein: CASSPGPYNEQFF. CDR3 DNA sequence: TGTGCCAGCAGCCCAGGCCCTTACAATGAGCAGTTCTTC.

The chain carries TRBV3-1 (or the pseudogene TRBV3-2) and TRBJ2-6, with D hard to call. This CDR3 region has 15 residues. Trimming stripped 3 bases from V and 1 base from J, with 7 bases between. CDR1 and CDR2 (germline): LGHDT, YNNKEL (reference sequence). This CDR3 is CASSHGDSGANVLTF. The CDR3 DNA sequence: TGTGCCAGCAGCCACGGTGATTCTGGGGCCAACGTCCTGACTTTC.

The chain employs TRBV18 and TRBJ2-1; maybe TRBD2 (5 bases). Germline V gene data show CDR1 as KGHSH and CDR2 as LQKENI. The V and J ends lost 3 bases and 9 bases respectively, with 9 bases between them. The CDR3 has 12 amino acids. CDR3 nucleotide sequence: TGTGCCAGCTCACCTGAGAGCGGTGAGCAGTTCTTC. Translated: CASSPESGEQFF.

This clone has only a few counts. J is TRBJ1-1 and V is TRBV19, with 9 bases matching TRBD1. Germline assignment: CDR1 LNHDA and CDR2 SQIVND (reference sequence). After removal of 5 bases from V and 4 bases from J, the junction contained 8 bases not matched to a gene. CDR3 length: 15 residues. This CDR3 reads CASSPRGQGRTEAFF. For the CDR3, the DNA is TGTGCCAGTAGTCCCCGTGGACAGGGGCGCACTGAAGCTTTCTTT.